One sample yielded the 10 T cell receptor beta chains listed below, sequenced in a study of blood T cell repertoires in COVID-19. Assay used: immunoSEQ multiplex PCR; TCRdb lists only in-frame clones, some missing. In the table there are about 46,000 clones, 87% of which are singletons. The source material was peripheral blood. The receptors stem from a human donor in a cohort sampled during active COVID-19.

The gene calls are TRBV29-1 and TRBJ2-7, with a possible D match to TRBD2 (5 bases). Deletions cut 5 bases from V and 3 bases from J, with 14 bases between. Germline V gives CDR1 SQVTM, CDR2 ANQGSEA. The CDR3 is 13 amino acids. CDR3 sequence reads: CSVRLTRDYEQYF. CDR3 bases: TGCAGCGTTCGACTCACGAGGGACTACGAGCAGTACTTC.

This sequence joins TRBV20-1 and TRBJ2-1, with 9 nucleotides matching TRBD1. Germline assignment: CDR1 DFQATT and CDR2 SNEGSKA (reference sequence). The CDR3 is made up of 11 amino acids. Trimming took 6 bases from V and 16 from J; bases not matched to a gene: 10. CDR3 sequence reads: CSARWDRVIFF. The CDR3 nucleotides are TGCAGTGCCAGGTGGGACAGGGTAATATTCTTC.

CDR3 protein: CATGQGDHSPLHF. The CDR3 nucleotides are TGTGCCACCGGACAGGGCGATCATTCACCCCTCCACTTT. The chain uses TRBV3-1 (or the pseudogene TRBV3-2) and TRBJ1-6, with 8 nucleotides matching TRBD1. CDR1 and CDR2 (germline): LGHDT, YNNKEL (reference sequence). V lost 10 bases and J lost 8; bases outside the gene matches: 7. The CDR3 length is 13 residues.

This clone was observed a few times. V and J are TRBV19 and TRBJ1-5; perhaps TRBD1 as D (6 bases). Germline lookup yields CDR1 LNHDA and CDR2 SQIVND (reference sequence). The CDR3 consists of 18 residues. Trimming left V 1 base short and J 2 bases short, with 18 bases between. The DNA of the CDR3 is TGTGCCAGTAGTATAGGGTTAGGGGGGGTTCGCGGCAATCAGCCCCAGCATTTT. This gives the protein CASSIGLGGVRGNQPQHF.

The sample holds a few counts of this clone. The chain combines TRBV2 with TRBJ1-5, with D possibly matching TRBD1 (5 bases). Between the trimmed V and J ends, which lost 5 bases and 7 bases, there was a span of 15 bases. The CDR3 runs to 14 residues. The germline gives CDR1 SNHLY, CDR2 FYNNEI. The CDR3 sequence is CASSRSGHEQPQHF. The CDR3, as DNA: TGTGCCAGCAGTCGGTCAGGGCATGAACAGCCCCAGCATTTT.

This chain uses TRBV7-2 with TRBJ2-7, with a tentative D call TRBD1 (5 bases). Trimming cost V 1 base and J 3 bases, with 13 bases left between them. Germline values: CDR1 SGHTA, CDR2 FQGNSA. This CDR3 spans 15 amino acids. CDR3 sequence (DNA): TGTGCCAGCAGCTTAGAACACACCCAGGGCTACGAGCAGTACTTC. Translation: CASSLEHTQGYEQYF.

This clone was seen once. The V gene is TRBV5-4, the J gene TRBJ1-1; no clear D. The CDR3 runs to 15 residues. V shed 4 bases and J shed 4 bases, with 17 bases lying between them. The V gene's germline CDR1 is SGHNT and CDR2 YYREEE (reference sequence). CDR3 in amino acids: CASSPVGSKVTEAFF. CDR3 DNA sequence: TGTGCCAGCAGCCCCGTTGGGAGTAAGGTCACTGAAGCTTTCTTT.

This chain connects TRBV16 to TRBJ1-5; D is ambiguous. Germline V lookup: CDR1 KGHSY, CDR2 FQNENV. The ends were cut back, 4 bases at V and 5 bases at J, with 12 bases in the middle. The CDR3 extends over 14 amino acids. The CDR3 loop is CASSRYSVDQPQHF. The CDR3 DNA reads as TGTGCCAGCAGCCGATACAGTGTGGATCAGCCCCAGCATTTT.

This chain joins TRBV19 and TRBJ1-2, with 7 bases fitting TRBD1. This CDR3 has 16 residues. Germline trimming cut 3 bases from V and 4 bases from J; bases unmatched to any gene: 11. Germline values: CDR1 LNHDA, CDR2 SQIVND (reference sequence). The CDR3: CASSIPTGPHSYGYTF. The CDR3 region has the DNA TGTGCCAGTAGTATCCCGACAGGGCCGCATAGCTATGGCTACACCTTC.

V and J are TRBV21-1 and TRBJ1-1; the D segment call TRBD1 is taken from the table without a DNA check. TRBV21-1 is noted as a pseudogene. This CDR3 has 18 residues. CDR3 sequence (DNA): TGTGCCAGCAGCACCTTTGTCCCGGGACACGTAATGAACACTGAAGCTTTCTTT. It is translated as CASSTFVPGHVMNTEAFF.